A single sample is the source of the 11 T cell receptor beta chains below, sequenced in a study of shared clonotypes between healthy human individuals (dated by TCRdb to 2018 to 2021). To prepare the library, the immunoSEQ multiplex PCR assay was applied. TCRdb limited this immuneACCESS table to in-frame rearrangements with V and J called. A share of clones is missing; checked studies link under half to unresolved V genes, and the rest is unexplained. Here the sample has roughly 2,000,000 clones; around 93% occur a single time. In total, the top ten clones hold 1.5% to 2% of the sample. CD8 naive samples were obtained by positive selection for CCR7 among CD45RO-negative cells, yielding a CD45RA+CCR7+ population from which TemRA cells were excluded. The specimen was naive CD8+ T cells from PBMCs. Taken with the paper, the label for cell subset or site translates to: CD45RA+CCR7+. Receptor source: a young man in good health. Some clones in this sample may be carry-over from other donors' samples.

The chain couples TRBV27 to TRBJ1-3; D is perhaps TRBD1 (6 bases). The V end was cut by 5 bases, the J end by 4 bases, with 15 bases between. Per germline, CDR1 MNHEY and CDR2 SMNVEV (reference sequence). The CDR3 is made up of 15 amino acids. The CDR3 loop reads CASSPAPGAGNTIYF. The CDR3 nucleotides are TGTGCCAGCAGTCCCGCCCCGGGGGCCGGAAACACCATATATTTT.

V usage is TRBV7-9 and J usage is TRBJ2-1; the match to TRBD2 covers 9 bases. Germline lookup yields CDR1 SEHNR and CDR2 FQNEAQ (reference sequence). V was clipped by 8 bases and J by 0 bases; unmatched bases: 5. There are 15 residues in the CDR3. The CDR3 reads CASGGGDYSYNEQFF. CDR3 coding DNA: TGTGCCAGCGGCGGGGGGGACTACTCCTACAATGAGCAGTTCTTC.

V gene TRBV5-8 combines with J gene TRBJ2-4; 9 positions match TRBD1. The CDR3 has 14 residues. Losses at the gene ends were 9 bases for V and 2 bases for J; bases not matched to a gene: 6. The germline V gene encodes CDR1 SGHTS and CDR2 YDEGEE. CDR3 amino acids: CAMQQGATKNIQYF. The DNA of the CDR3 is TGTGCCATGCAACAGGGGGCGACCAAAAACATTCAGTACTTC.

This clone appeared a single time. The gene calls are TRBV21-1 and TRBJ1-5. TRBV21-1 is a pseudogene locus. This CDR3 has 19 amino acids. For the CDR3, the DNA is TGTGCCAGCAGCACCCGTGATTTCTTAGAGGGAGGGGCCCGTCAGCCCCAGCATTTT. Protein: CASSTRDFLEGGARQPQHF.

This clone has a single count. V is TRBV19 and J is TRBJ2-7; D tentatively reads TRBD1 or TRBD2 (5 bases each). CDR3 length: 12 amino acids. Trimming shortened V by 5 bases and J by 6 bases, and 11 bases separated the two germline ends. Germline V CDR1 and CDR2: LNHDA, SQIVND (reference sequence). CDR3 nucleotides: TGTGCCAGTAGTCCCCTCGGGGCCGAGCAGTACTTC. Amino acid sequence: CASSPLGAEQYF.

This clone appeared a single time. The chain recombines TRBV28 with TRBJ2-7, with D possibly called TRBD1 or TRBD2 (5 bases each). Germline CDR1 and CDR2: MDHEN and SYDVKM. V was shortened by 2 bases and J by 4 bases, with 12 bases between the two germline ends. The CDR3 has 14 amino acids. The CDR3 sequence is CASSLRGASYEQYF. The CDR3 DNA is TGTGCCAGCAGTTTAAGAGGGGCATCGTACGAGCAGTACTTC.

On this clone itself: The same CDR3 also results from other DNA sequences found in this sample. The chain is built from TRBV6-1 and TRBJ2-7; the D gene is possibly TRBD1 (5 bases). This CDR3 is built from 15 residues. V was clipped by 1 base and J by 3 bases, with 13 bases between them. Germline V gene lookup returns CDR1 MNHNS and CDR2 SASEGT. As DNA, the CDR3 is TGTGCCAGCAGTGAAGGGCAGGGTGTAATCTACGAGCAGTACTTC. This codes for CASSEGQGVIYEQYF.

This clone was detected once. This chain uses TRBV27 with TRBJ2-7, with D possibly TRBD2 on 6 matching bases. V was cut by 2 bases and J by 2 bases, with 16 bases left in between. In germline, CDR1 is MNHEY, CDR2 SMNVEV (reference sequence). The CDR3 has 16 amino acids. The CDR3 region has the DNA TGTGCCAGCAGTTTAACTCCAGCGGGTATAACCTACGAGCAGTACTTC. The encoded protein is CASSLTPAGITYEQYF.

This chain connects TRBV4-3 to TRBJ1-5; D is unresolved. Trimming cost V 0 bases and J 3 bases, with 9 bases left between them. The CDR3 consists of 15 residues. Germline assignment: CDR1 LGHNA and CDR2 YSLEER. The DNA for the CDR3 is TGCGCCAGCAGCCAAGAAAGGGAGTTCAATCAGCCCCAGCATTTT. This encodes CASSQEREFNQPQHF.

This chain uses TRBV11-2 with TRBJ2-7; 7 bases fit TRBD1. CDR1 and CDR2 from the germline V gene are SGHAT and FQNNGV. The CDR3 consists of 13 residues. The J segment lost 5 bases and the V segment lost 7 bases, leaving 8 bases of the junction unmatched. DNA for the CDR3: TGTGCCAGCAACAAGGACAGGCAGGACGAGCAGTACTTC. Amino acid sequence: CASNKDRQDEQYF.

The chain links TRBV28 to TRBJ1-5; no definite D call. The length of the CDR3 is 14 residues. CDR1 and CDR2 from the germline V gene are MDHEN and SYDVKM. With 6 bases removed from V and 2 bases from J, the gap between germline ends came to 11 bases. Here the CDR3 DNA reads TGTGCCAGCAGCCCTCTAGTGGGCAATCAGCCCCAGCATTTT. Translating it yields CASSPLVGNQPQHF.